The next 9 T cell receptor beta chains were all read from a single sample in a study of cytomegalovirus exposure and HLA in healthy donors. PCR primers comprised 60 Vbeta and 13 Jbeta primers. TCRdb's copy holds only in-frame clones and misses some; the assay was immunoSEQ multiplex PCR. Of some 200,000 clones in the sample, more than 65% were seen once. Sequencing was carried out using PBMCs. The receptors were gathered from a woman aged 30 to 39 in good health and CMV-seronegative.

J is TRBJ2-3 and V is TRBV6-1; 8 bases fit TRBD2. The V segment lost 4 bases and the J segment 2 bases; nucleotides outside the gene matches: 2. CDR1 is MNHNS and CDR2 is SASEGT in the germline V gene. The CDR3 spans 14 residues. This chain's CDR3 is CASSGSGATDTQYF. CDR3 coding DNA: TGTGCCAGCAGTGGTAGCGGGGCCACAGATACGCAGTATTTT.

This clone has just a few counts. The chain employs TRBV5-6 and TRBJ2-7; 8 bases are shared with TRBD2. The CDR3 is 15 amino acids. Germline loops: CDR1 SGHDT, CDR2 YYEEEE. Trimming removed 4 bases from V and 1 base from J; junction bases left unmatched: 7. This CDR3 is CASSETSGLSYEQYF. CDR3 DNA: TGTGCCAGCAGCGAAACTAGCGGTTTATCCTACGAGCAGTACTTC.

The rearrangement links TRBV18 to TRBJ2-2; the D gene is possibly TRBD2 (6 bases). CDR1 and CDR2 from the germline V gene are KGHSH and LQKENI. This CDR3 region has 16 residues. V was clipped by 6 bases and J by 5 bases, with 19 bases between them. CDR3 protein: CASSIPTSTGTGELFF. For the CDR3, the DNA is TGTGCCAGCTCCATACCGACTAGTACGGGAACCGGGGAGCTGTTTTTT.

Here the CDR3 DNA reads TGTGCCAGCAGCTTAGGGACAGGATGGTCTGGGGCCAACGTCCTGACTTTC. Protein: CASSLGTGWSGANVLTF. The chain combines TRBV11-2 with TRBJ2-6; the match to TRBD1 covers 7 bases. J was trimmed by 1 base and V by 1 base; bases with no gene match: 4. CDR3 length equals 17 residues. Per the germline V gene, CDR1 is SGHAT and CDR2 is FQNNGV.

The rearrangement uses TRBV4-1 and TRBJ1-3; 7 bases fit TRBD1. V was clipped by 6 bases and J by 4 bases; unmatched bases: 9. The germline V gene encodes CDR1 MGHRA and CDR2 YSYEKL. This CDR3 has 15 amino acids. CDR3 loop: CASSPKEGAGNTIYF. The CDR3 DNA is TGCGCCAGCAGTCCGAAGGAGGGGGCGGGAAACACCATATATTTT.

The CDR3 loop reads CSALQGVVIYNEQFF. CDR3 DNA sequence: TGCAGCGCATTACAGGGGGTCGTCATATACAATGAGCAGTTCTTC. This chain connects TRBV29-1 to TRBJ2-1; 8 bases align to TRBD1. The CDR3 runs to 15 residues. The germline CDR1 and CDR2 sequences are SQVTM and ANQGSEA. The junction had 12 bases not matched to a gene; V was cut back by 7 bases and J by 4 bases.

The V call is TRBV4-2, the J call TRBJ2-3; a possible D gene is TRBD2 (6 bases). CDR3 length equals 16 residues. Trimming pared 1 base from V and 3 bases from J, leaving 14 bases between. Per germline, CDR1 LGHNA and CDR2 YNFKEQ. The CDR3: CASSQGTGVGTDTQYF. Written as DNA, the CDR3 is TGTGCCAGCAGCCAAGGGACGGGAGTGGGGACAGATACGCAGTATTTT.

This chain links TRBV7-6 with TRBJ2-6; possibly TRBD2 for D (6 bases). The CDR3 spans 14 residues. Per the germline V gene, CDR1 is SGHVS and CDR2 is FNYEAQ. With 4 bases removed from V and 2 bases from J, the gap between germline ends came to 6 bases. CDR3 nucleotides: TGTGCCAGCAGCTGGGGGGCTGGGGCCAACGTCCTGACTTTC. It specifies CASSWGAGANVLTF.

A few counts support this clone. The rearrangement uses TRBV27 and TRBJ1-6; D may be TRBD1 (5 bases). The CDR3 length is 15 residues. Trimming took 3 bases from V and 10 from J, leaving 16 bases between them. Germline CDR1 is MNHEY and CDR2 is SMNVEV (reference sequence). The CDR3 sequence: CASSLREQGRSPLHF. The CDR3, as DNA: TGTGCCAGCAGTTTGCGGGAGCAGGGCAGATCACCCCTCCACTTT.